These 8 T cell receptor beta chains share one sample of origin, sequenced in a study of CD8 T cells in ankylosing spondylitis. MiXCR was run by TCRdb on the 5' RACE reads, yielding one entry per CDR3 protein. The sample has roughly 280,000 distinct CDR3 sequences; 15% to 20% are singletons. The sample consisted of blood, either unsorted or a sorted T cell fraction (not recorded which). The receptors derive from a male donor with ankylosing spondylitis or in good health (not recorded which).

The chain couples TRBV3-1 to TRBJ1-2, with D hard to call. V was trimmed by 2 bases and J by 5 bases, leaving 12 bases between them. There are 14 residues in the CDR3. The germline CDR1 and CDR2 sequences are LGHDT and YNNKEL (reference sequence). CDR3 coding DNA: TGTGCCAGCAGCCAACGAAATCGTGTATATGGCTACACCTTC. This encodes CASSQRNRVYGYTF.

This clonotype was picked up a small number of times. The chain employs TRBV6-2 or TRBV6-3 and TRBJ2-2; no definite D call. Trimming pared 0 bases from V and 3 bases from J, leaving 5 bases between. Germline loops: CDR1 MNHEY, CDR2 SVGEGT. The CDR3 has 14 amino acids. CDR3 sequence: CASSYSKDTGELFF. The CDR3, as DNA: TGTGCCAGCAGTTACTCGAAAGACACCGGGGAGCTGTTTTTT.

This sequence joins TRBV29-1 and TRBJ2-1; 14 bases fit TRBD2. Germline CDR1 reads SQVTM; CDR2 reads ANQGSEA. The CDR3 covers 16 residues. The ends lost 6 bases at V and 3 bases at J; junction bases unmatched: 7. The CDR3 DNA reads as TGCAGCGTGATCGGACTAGCGGGAGGCAACTACAATGAGCAGTTCTTC. Protein: CSVIGLAGGNYNEQFF.

The chain uses TRBV5-1 and TRBJ2-4, with D hard to call. Trimming pared 0 bases from V and 1 base from J, leaving 8 bases between. The CDR3 is 15 amino acids. CDR1 SGHRS and CDR2 YFSETQ come from the germline V gene. In nucleotides, the CDR3 is TGCGCCAGCAGCTTGGGGGTTCTGGCCAAAAACATTCAGTACTTC. Translating it yields CASSLGVLAKNIQYF.

The chain links TRBV29-1 to TRBJ1-2, with D hard to call. Germline assignment: CDR1 SQVTM and CDR2 ANQGSEA. Trimming took off 6 bases at V and 4 bases at J, with 9 bases between the two ends. This CDR3 has 11 amino acids. CDR3: CSVAHGYGYTF. In nucleotides, the CDR3 is TGCAGCGTGGCCCATGGCTATGGCTACACCTTC.

This clonotype was picked up one time. This sequence joins TRBV19 and TRBJ2-5, with 11 bases that match TRBD2. This CDR3 is built from 16 residues. V was clipped by 8 bases and J by 3 bases; unmatched bases: 11. Germline values: CDR1 LNHDA, CDR2 SQIVND (reference sequence). The DNA of the CDR3 is TGTGCCAGTTGTCTCCAGGGACTAGCGGTTGAAGAGACCCAGTACTTC. Translating gives CASCLQGLAVEETQYF. Full variable domain (remainder filled in from reference TRBV19 and TRBJ2-5): DGGITQSPKYLFRKEGQNVTLSCEQNLNHDAMYWYRQDPGQGLRLIYYSQIVNDFQKGDIAEGYSVSREKKESFPLTVTSAQKNPTAFYLCASCLQGLAVEETQYFGPGTRLLVL.

This clonotype was counted between two and nine times. A junction end diverges from the germline sequence, so it may reflect a read error. CDR3 sequence reads: CAIRQVTEAFF. For the CDR3, the DNA is TGCGCCATCCGACAGGTTACTGAAGCTTTCTTT. The chain uses TRBV6-1 and TRBJ1-1, with D possibly matching TRBD1 (6 bases). Germline loops: CDR1 MNHNS, CDR2 SASEGT. CDR3 size: 11 residues.

This chain uses TRBV28 with TRBJ2-1, with D maybe TRBD2 (6 bases). The CDR3 extends over 16 amino acids. V was clipped by 6 bases and J by 3 bases, with 18 bases between them. The germline V gene has CDR1 MDHEN and CDR2 SYDVKM. CDR3 region: CASSSLMMRGYNEQFF. The CDR3, as DNA: TGTGCCAGCAGCTCTCTCATGATGCGGGGCTACAATGAGCAGTTCTTC.